This record covers a single T cell receptor (beta chain). Its specificity is unknown. Germline V CDR1 and CDR2: SGHAT, FQNNGV. The V segment lost 0 bases and the J segment 6 bases; nucleotides outside the gene matches: 4. The CDR3 is made up of 15 amino acids. This entry belongs to a study of long-term antiretroviral therapy in people with HIV. Study-wide results and caveats: The study lacked data on ART adherence, viral resistance or therapy changes. Blood collection from about 2004 to 2017 possibly occurred under older ART regimens.

Samples were assayed with immunoSEQ v3.0 at survey level. This table comes from immunoSEQ multiplex PCR, and its TCRdb copy is limited to in-frame clones, with some not included. The repertoire holds about 36,000 clones, with approximately 83% as singletons. V usage is TRBV11-2 and J usage is TRBJ2-1; 8 bases align to TRBD2. This sample comprised unsorted PBMCs, obtained 2.2 years after starting antiretroviral therapy. The sequence came from a man between 18 and 29 years old with HIV. CDR3 sequence reads: CASSLEGGGTNEQFF. The CDR3 bases are TGTGCCAGCAGCTTAGAAGGCGGGGGGACCAATGAGCAGTTCTTC. Supplemented by reference TRBV11-2 and TRBJ2-1, the full variable domain reads EAGVAQSPRYKIIEKRQSVAFWCNPISGHATLYWYQQILGQGPKLLIQFQNNGVVDDSQLPKDRFSAERLKGVDSTLKIQPAKLEDSAVYLCASSLEGGGTNEQFFGPGTRLTVL.